A single sample gave rise to the 27 T cell receptor beta chains below, sequenced in a study of cytomegalovirus exposure and HLA in healthy donors. PCR was performed using 60 Vbeta and 13 Jbeta primers. Clones were sequenced by immunoSEQ multiplex PCR, and TCRdb holds only the in-frame ones, with some missing. The sample has approximately 130,000 clones, 65% to 85% seen once. The sample comprised PBMCs. The receptors come from a middle-aged woman in good health and CMV-seronegative.

The V gene is TRBV6-6, the J gene TRBJ2-3, with 9 bases lining up with TRBD2. Losses at the gene ends were 0 bases for V and 6 bases for J; bases not matched to a gene: 7. Germline V gives CDR1 MNHNY, CDR2 SVGAGI (reference sequence). The CDR3 has 16 residues. CDR3 sequence: CASSYSIAGVGDTQYF. In DNA, the CDR3 is TGTGCCAGCAGTTACTCGATAGCGGGGGTGGGGGATACGCAGTATTTT.

This clone was detected only a few times. This chain uses TRBV15 with TRBJ1-2; possibly TRBD1 for D (5 bases). The CDR3 consists of 14 residues. V lost 1 base to trimming and J lost 4 bases, with 10 bases between them. The germline V gene encodes CDR1 LNHNV and CDR2 YYDKDF (reference sequence). CDR3 bases: TGTGCCACCAGCAGAGGATACGGGGGCTATGGCTACACCTTC. Amino acids: CATSRGYGGYGYTF.

The chain employs TRBV10-3 and TRBJ1-2, with D possibly being TRBD1 (5 bases). This CDR3 has 12 amino acids. With 4 bases removed from V and 8 bases from J, the gap between germline ends came to 11 bases. From germline, CDR1 is ENHRY and CDR2 SYGVKD. The CDR3 loop reads CAISGGEGGYTF. In nucleotides, the CDR3 is TGTGCCATCAGTGGGGGGGAAGGAGGCTACACCTTC.

This sequence joins TRBV7-2 and TRBJ1-2; D is unclear. V was cut by 5 bases and J by 7 bases, with 11 bases left in between. The germline V gene has CDR1 SGHTA and CDR2 FQGNSA. The CDR3 loop spans 12 amino acids. The CDR3 DNA sequence: TGTGCCAGCAGCCCCTCGGAGGGTGGCTACACCTTC. Protein sequence: CASSPSEGGYTF.

The table lists this clone with a few counts. The chain combines TRBV2 with TRBJ1-2; TRBD1 might be the D (6 bases). V was shortened by 2 bases and J by 4 bases, with 11 bases between the two germline ends. The CDR3 totals 14 residues. CDR1 is SNHLY, CDR2 FYNNEI, per germline. Written as DNA, the CDR3 is TGTGCCAGCAGTGAAAGAGAACAGGGCTATGGCTACACCTTC. This gives the protein CASSEREQGYGYTF.

The rearrangement links TRBV30 to TRBJ1-1, with 7 bases that match TRBD1. Germline V gene lookup returns CDR1 GTSNPN and CDR2 SVGIG (reference sequence). The junction had 7 bases not matched to a gene; V was cut back by 8 bases and J by 1 base. This CDR3 contains 13 residues. As DNA, the CDR3 is TGTGCCCGATCCGGGACAGCGAACACTGAAGCTTTCTTT. As protein: CARSGTANTEAFF.

V is TRBV7-3 and J is TRBJ2-1; the match to TRBD2 covers 14 bases. There are 20 residues in the CDR3. Losses at the gene ends were 4 bases for V and 8 bases for J; bases not matched to a gene: 19. From germline, CDR1 is SGHTA and CDR2 FQGTGA. The CDR3 spells CASSSIGGLAGVVSPHEQFF. The CDR3 DNA reads TGTGCCAGCAGCTCGATTGGGGGACTAGCGGGAGTAGTCTCCCCCCATGAGCAGTTCTTC.

This clone was recorded once. This chain connects TRBV2 to TRBJ1-1; maybe TRBD1 (6 bases). This CDR3 comprises 15 residues. Trimming took 4 bases from V and 0 from J, leaving 12 bases between them. Germline CDR1 SNHLY, CDR2 FYNNEI. CDR3 amino acids: CASSGGLGMNTEAFF. The CDR3 nucleotides read TGTGCCAGCAGTGGGGGGCTGGGGATGAACACTGAAGCTTTCTTT. The entire variable domain, with the rest obtained from reference TRBV2 and TRBJ1-1, is as follows: EPEVTQTPSHQVTQMGQEVILRCVPISNHLYFYWYRQILGQKVEFLVSFYNNEISEKSEIFDDQFSVERPDGSNFTLKIRSTKLEDSAMYFCASSGGLGMNTEAFFGQGTRLTVV.

This chain connects TRBV5-1 to TRBJ1-5, with D unresolved. The CDR3 is 13 amino acids. Looked up from germline, CDR1 is SGHRS and CDR2 is YFSETQ. Trimming left V 1 base short and J 7 bases short, with 9 bases between. CDR3 residues: CASSLSGGQPQHF. In DNA, the CDR3 is TGCGCCAGCAGCTTGTCAGGTGGCCAGCCCCAGCATTTT.

V gene TRBV19 combines with J gene TRBJ2-7; TRBD2 matches 11 bases. The CDR3 has 15 amino acids. Germline V gives CDR1 LNHDA, CDR2 SQIVND (reference sequence). Trimming took 3 bases from V and 5 from J; bases not matched to a gene: 6. The CDR3 protein is CASSIVAGGPNEQYF. DNA of the CDR3: TGTGCCAGTAGTATCGTAGCGGGAGGGCCCAACGAGCAGTACTTC.

This sequence joins TRBV28 and TRBJ1-5; 8 bases map to TRBD1. The trim removed 6 bases at V and 3 bases at J, leaving 1 base unmatched. CDR1 and CDR2 (germline): MDHEN, SYDVKM. The CDR3 is 13 residues long. The CDR3 DNA sequence: TGTGCCAGCAGGGGACAGGTCAATCAGCCCCAGCATTTT. Translation: CASRGQVNQPQHF.

This chain joins TRBV9 and TRBJ2-3; D is undetermined. Germline CDR1 SGDLS, CDR2 YYNGEE. The V gene lost 5 bases and the J gene lost 2 bases, with 12 bases spanning the gap. This CDR3 has 14 amino acids. The DNA for the CDR3 is TGTGCCAGCAGTGACTCCCCCCCCACAGATACGCAGTATTTT. This translates into CASSDSPPTDTQYF.

In this sample, this clone turned up once. The chain employs TRBV27 and TRBJ2-7; perhaps TRBD2 as D (5 bases). Trimming left V 7 bases short and J 0 bases short, with 13 bases between. Germline V gene data show CDR1 as MNHEY and CDR2 as SMNVEV (reference sequence). The CDR3 is 14 amino acids. In DNA form, the CDR3 reads TGTGCCAGCACCCCTAGCATAGACTCCTACGAGCAGTACTTC. This sequence encodes CASTPSIDSYEQYF.

Only a few counts were recorded for this clone. The chain carries TRBV27 and TRBJ2-3; 13 bases fit TRBD2. V shed 6 bases and J 4 bases; nucleotides not matched to a gene: 7. Germline loops: CDR1 MNHEY, CDR2 SMNVEV (reference sequence). The CDR3 has 16 residues. CDR3 sequence: CASSPLLAGGPDTQYF. The CDR3 DNA reads TGTGCCAGCAGCCCCCTACTAGCGGGGGGGCCAGATACGCAGTATTTT.

This rearrangement joins TRBV2 to TRBJ2-1, with TRBD2 matching over 9 bases. Per the germline V gene, CDR1 is SNHLY and CDR2 is FYNNEI. CDR3 size: 14 residues. The trim removed 8 bases at V and 0 bases at J, leaving 2 bases unmatched. DNA of the CDR3: TGTGCCAGCGTTAGCGGGAGCTCCTACAATGAGCAGTTCTTC. Protein product: CASVSGSSYNEQFF.

The rearrangement joins TRBV2 to TRBJ2-7, with a tentative D call TRBD1 (6 bases). V lost 3 bases and J 2 bases, leaving 14 bases between the germline ends. Germline V gives CDR1 SNHLY, CDR2 FYNNEI. The CDR3 covers 15 residues. The DNA for the CDR3 is TGTGCCAGCAGTGATGAAGGGGGATTCACCTACGAGCAGTACTTC. Its translation: CASSDEGGFTYEQYF. Combining the CDR3 with reference TRBV2 and TRBJ2-7 gives the whole variable domain EPEVTQTPSHQVTQMGQEVILRCVPISNHLYFYWYRQILGQKVEFLVSFYNNEISEKSEIFDDQFSVERPDGSNFTLKIRSTKLEDSAMYFCASSDEGGFTYEQYFGPGTRLTVT.

In this sample, this clone turned up a few times. This chain connects TRBV28 to TRBJ1-4, with 9 bases aligning to TRBD1. Germline V gene lookup returns CDR1 MDHEN and CDR2 SYDVKM. This CDR3 is 15 amino acids long. J gave up 5 bases and V 5 bases, and 6 bases lay outside the gene matches. In DNA form, the CDR3 reads TGTGCCAGCAGTAACGTCGGGACAGGGAATGAAAAACTGTTTTTT. Its translation: CASSNVGTGNEKLFF.

This chain links TRBV11-2 with TRBJ2-7; 14 nucleotides align to TRBD2. V shed 5 bases and J 4 bases; nucleotides not matched to a gene: 16. This CDR3 has 19 amino acids. CDR1 and CDR2 (germline): SGHAT, FQNNGV. The CDR3 nucleotides read TGTGCCAGCAGCGCCCAGATGGCCGGGACTAGCGGGAGTGAATACGAGCAGTACTTC. Translating it yields CASSAQMAGTSGSEYEQYF.

The genes are TRBV16 and TRBJ1-6; tentatively, D is TRBD1 (5 bases). Per germline, CDR1 KGHSY and CDR2 FQNENV. Trimming cost V 0 bases and J 9 bases, with 15 bases left between them. The CDR3 is 16 residues long. In DNA form, the CDR3 reads TGTGCCAGCAGCCAATCAGAGCCGGGGAGGGGTTCACCCCTCCACTTT. Its translation: CASSQSEPGRGSPLHF.

The rearrangement joins TRBV5-6 to TRBJ1-2; a weak D match, TRBD1 (5 bases). Germline CDR1 and CDR2: SGHDT and YYEEEE. This CDR3 has 15 amino acids. Trimming took off 4 bases at V and 4 bases at J, with 17 bases between the two ends. The CDR3 region is CASSPYSPGGYGYTF. In DNA form, the CDR3 reads TGTGCCAGCAGCCCCTACTCACCCGGGGGCTATGGCTACACCTTC.

The rearrangement joins TRBV28 to TRBJ2-5; 16 bases match TRBD2. CDR3 length equals 18 residues. The germline V gene encodes CDR1 MDHEN and CDR2 SYDVKM. The V gene end was trimmed by 5 bases and the J gene end by 2 bases; junction bases not matched to a gene: 8. The CDR3 coding sequence is TGTGCCAGCAGTCCTCCGGGACTAGCGGGGGGGCGTCAAGAGACCCAGTACTTC. Amino acid sequence: CASSPPGLAGGRQETQYF.

The CDR3 protein is CASSLVFSREGYTF. CDR3 DNA sequence: TGTGCCAGCAGCTTAGTCTTTTCCCGGGAGGGCTACACCTTC. The genes are TRBV11-2 and TRBJ1-2, with unresolved D. This CDR3 comprises 14 residues. Germline-derived CDR1 and CDR2 are SGHAT and FQNNGV. V was shortened by 1 base and J by 8 bases, with 14 bases between the two germline ends. Looking up the rest from reference TRBV11-2 and TRBJ1-2 gives the full variable domain: EAGVAQSPRYKIIEKRQSVAFWCNPISGHATLYWYQQILGQGPKLLIQFQNNGVVDDSQLPKDRFSAERLKGVDSTLKIQPAKLEDSAVYLCASSLVFSREGYTFGSGTRLTVV.

The chain uses TRBV19 and TRBJ2-1; a weak D match, TRBD2 (7 bases). The V end was cut by 1 base, the J end by 2 bases, with 9 bases between. CDR1 LNHDA and CDR2 SQIVND come from the germline V gene (reference sequence). This CDR3 comprises 15 residues. The CDR3 loop reads CASSIGGGPYNEQFF. The CDR3 DNA follows: TGTGCCAGTAGTATAGGGGGGGGGCCCTACAATGAGCAGTTCTTC. Together with reference TRBV19 and TRBJ2-1, the CDR3 gives the full variable domain: DGGITQSPKYLFRKEGQNVTLSCEQNLNHDAMYWYRQDPGQGLRLIYYSQIVNDFQKGDIAEGYSVSREKKESFPLTVTSAQKNPTAFYLCASSIGGGPYNEQFFGPGTRLTVL.

The chain employs TRBV28 and TRBJ2-1; maybe TRBD2 (6 bases). Germline CDR1 reads MDHEN; CDR2 reads SYDVKM. There are 16 residues in the CDR3. V shed 5 bases and J shed 6 bases, with 20 bases lying between them. CDR3 loop: CASSPEGGTRVNEQFF. In DNA form, the CDR3 reads TGTGCCAGCAGTCCAGAGGGAGGTACGAGGGTCAATGAGCAGTTCTTC.

The chain has TRBV7-3 and TRBJ2-5; 10 nucleotides line up with TRBD2. Losses at the gene ends were 5 bases for V and 5 bases for J; bases not matched to a gene: 5. The V gene's germline CDR1 is SGHTA and CDR2 FQGTGA. This CDR3 is 14 amino acids long. Here the CDR3 DNA reads TGTGCCAGCAGCATTAGCGGGGGGCGGGAGACCCAGTACTTC. This sequence encodes CASSISGGRETQYF.

V is TRBV6-6 and J is TRBJ2-5, with a possible D match to TRBD2 (5 bases). V was trimmed by 7 bases and J by 8 bases, leaving 11 bases between them. Germline V gives CDR1 MNHNY, CDR2 SVGAGI (reference sequence). CDR3 length: 11 amino acids. The CDR3 DNA reads TGTGCCAGCACCGAGGGTGGAACCCAGTACTTC. This translates into CASTEGGTQYF.

This chain links TRBV7-9 with TRBJ1-5; TRBD1 agrees at 7 bases. J lost 5 bases, V lost 2 bases, and 0 bases had no gene match. This CDR3 comprises 13 residues. The germline V gene has CDR1 SEHNR and CDR2 FQNEAQ (reference sequence). In DNA, the CDR3 is TGTGCCAGCAGCTTAACAGGGGATCAGCCCCAGCATTTT. As protein: CASSLTGDQPQHF. Using reference TRBV7-9 and TRBJ1-5 for the parts outside the CDR3, the full variable domain is DTGVSQNPRHKITKRGQNVTFRCDPISEHNRLYWYRQTLGQGPEFLTYFQNEAQLEKSRLLSDRFSAERPKGSFSTLEIQRTEQGDSAMYLCASSLTGDQPQHFGDGTRLSIL.